Following are 30 T cell receptor beta chains from one sample sequenced in a study of shared clonotypes between healthy human individuals. Assay used: immunoSEQ multiplex PCR; TCRdb lists only in-frame clones, some missing. The data contain approximately 1.5 million clones, approximately 98.5% of them singletons. What was sequenced was naive CD4+ T cells sorted from blood. Noted subset: CD45RA+ positively selected. These receptors came from a man in his thirties or forties in good health.

The chain uses TRBV5-1 and TRBJ2-1, with 15 bases identical to TRBD2. This CDR3 is built from 18 residues. Germline CDR1 and CDR2: SGHRS and YFSETQ. Trimming at V came to 2 bases and at J to 7 bases, leaving 10 bases not matched to a gene. CDR3 loop: CASSFGLAGGLSGNEQFF. The CDR3 region has the DNA TGCGCCAGCAGCTTTGGACTAGCGGGAGGGCTGAGTGGAAATGAGCAGTTCTTC.

The J gene is TRBJ2-7, the V gene TRBV18; a weak D match, TRBD2 (6 bases). The ends were cut back, 0 bases at V and 9 bases at J, with 9 bases in the middle. The length of the CDR3 is 12 residues. Germline V CDR1 and CDR2: KGHSH, LQKENI. The CDR3, as DNA: TGTGCCAGCTCACCACCGGGGGGATCGCAGTACTTC. The encoded protein is CASSPPGGSQYF.

The V and J genes are TRBV6-6 and TRBJ2-1, with D unclear. The ends were cut back, 7 bases at V and 5 bases at J, with 12 bases in the middle. The CDR3 spans 13 residues. Germline V lookup: CDR1 MNHNY, CDR2 SVGAGI (reference sequence). The CDR3 DNA follows: TGTGCCAGCACCCGAGACTGGAACAATGAGCAGTTCTTC. The encoded protein is CASTRDWNNEQFF.

The chain is built from TRBV11-2 and TRBJ2-7, with D possibly matching TRBD2 (6 bases). The CDR3 length is 15 residues. Trimming took off 5 bases at V and 4 bases at J, with 18 bases between the two ends. Germline V gene sequence: CDR1 SGHAT, CDR2 FQNNGV. Here the CDR3 DNA reads TGTGCCAGCAGCCTCTCGGGGGTTCGGACTTACGAGCAGTACTTC. It codes for CASSLSGVRTYEQYF.

The chain carries TRBV5-4 and TRBJ2-2, with 7 bases matching TRBD1. The V gene end was trimmed by 3 bases and the J gene end by 7 bases; junction bases not matched to a gene: 12. The CDR3 length is 16 residues. The germline V gene has CDR1 SGHNT and CDR2 YYREEE (reference sequence). The CDR3 here is CASSSRLDRVHGELFF. CDR3 nucleotides: TGTGCCAGCAGCTCCCGACTCGACAGGGTTCACGGGGAGCTGTTTTTT.

This clone has just a few counts. The chain employs TRBV7-3 and TRBJ2-1; 9 bases fit TRBD1. V lost 3 bases and J lost 12; bases outside the gene matches: 6. This CDR3 comprises 13 residues. CDR1 SGHTA and CDR2 FQGTGA come from the germline V gene. The CDR3 nucleotides read TGTGCCAGCAGCTTCACAGGGGGCGGATCGCAGTTCTTC. Protein product: CASSFTGGGSQFF.

As concerns this clone: Other nucleotide sequences in the sample specify the same CDR3. This chain uses TRBV18 with TRBJ2-3; 14 bases match TRBD2. In germline, CDR1 is KGHSH, CDR2 LQKENI. The CDR3 runs 15 residues. V dropped 3 bases and J dropped 5; count of bases not matched to a gene: 1. CDR3 residues: CASSPGLAGVDTQYF. In nucleotides, the CDR3 is TGTGCCAGCTCACCGGGACTAGCGGGAGTAGATACGCAGTATTTT.

CDR3 in amino acids: CSVGRQGGGEAFF. For the CDR3, the DNA is TGCAGCGTAGGGAGACAGGGCGGAGGTGAAGCTTTCTTT. V and J are TRBV29-1 and TRBJ1-1; 7 nucleotides match TRBD1. V lost 6 bases, J lost 7 bases, and 11 bases stayed unmatched. Germline assignment: CDR1 SQVTM and CDR2 ANQGSEA. The CDR3 runs 13 residues.

The chain is built from TRBV28 and TRBJ2-7; TRBD2 agrees at 12 bases. With 8 bases clipped from V and 2 bases from J, the junction kept 4 bases outside the gene matches. The length of the CDR3 is 14 residues. CDR1 and CDR2 from the germline V gene are MDHEN and SYDVKM. The chain's CDR3 is CASRRTSGAYEQYF. Here the CDR3 DNA reads TGTGCCAGCCGGAGGACTAGCGGGGCCTACGAGCAGTACTTC.

The rearrangement links TRBV12-5 to TRBJ2-7; TRBD1 is a possible D gene (5 bases). CDR1 and CDR2 (germline): LGHNT, FRNRAP. This CDR3 is 18 amino acids long. V lost 3 bases to trimming and J lost 2 bases, with 23 bases between them. CDR3 bases: TGTGCTAGTGGTTTAGGGGCGGCAGGGAAGCACCCCCCCTACGAGCAGTACTTC. Residues: CASGLGAAGKHPPYEQYF.

The chain joins TRBV11-3 to TRBJ2-3; the D call may be TRBD1 or TRBD2 (5 bases each). V was trimmed by 1 base and J by 1 base, leaving 15 bases between them. This CDR3 comprises 17 residues. CDR1 is SGHNT, CDR2 YENEEA, per germline. The CDR3 loop is CASSLGLGTTGTDTQYF. As DNA, the CDR3 is TGTGCCAGCAGCTTAGGGCTGGGGACCACGGGCACAGATACGCAGTATTTT.

The chain combines TRBV6-4 with TRBJ2-1; 7 bases match TRBD2. This CDR3 is 13 amino acids long. From germline, CDR1 is MRHNA and CDR2 SNTAGT. V shed 4 bases and J 7 bases; nucleotides not matched to a gene: 4. The CDR3 nucleotides read TGTGCCAGCAGTGGGGAAGCGGGAAATGAGCAGTTCTTC. Translated, it gives CASSGEAGNEQFF.

The V call is TRBV5-1, the J call TRBJ2-3; D not resolved. The CDR3 length is 15 residues. Germline assignment: CDR1 SGHRS and CDR2 YFSETQ. Trimming stripped 1 base from V and 4 bases from J, with 13 bases between. The CDR3 DNA is TGCGCCAGCAGCTTGCCCGGTATAGAGTCAGATACGCAGTATTTT. Its translation is CASSLPGIESDTQYF.

In nucleotides, the CDR3 is TGTGCCAGCAGCTCCCCTTTAAAGAGGTACGAGCAGTACTTC. It translates to CASSSPLKRYEQYF. The chain couples TRBV7-9 to TRBJ2-7; no clear D. CDR3 length: 14 amino acids. V was clipped by 4 bases and J by 4 bases, with 14 bases between them. Germline V gene lookup returns CDR1 SEHNR and CDR2 FQNEAQ (reference sequence).

The J gene is TRBJ2-7, the V gene TRBV10-2; D not certain. Germline CDR1 is WSHSY and CDR2 is SAAADI. The CDR3 is made up of 13 amino acids. Trimming took off 6 bases at V and 0 bases at J, with 9 bases between the two ends. The CDR3 loop is CASRDGSSYEQYF. The CDR3 DNA reads TGCGCCAGCAGGGACGGTAGCTCCTACGAGCAGTACTTC.

This chain's CDR3 is CASSPVGSAYEQYF. CDR3 nucleotide sequence: TGCGCCAGCAGCCCGGTGGGATCGGCCTACGAGCAGTACTTC. V usage is TRBV4-3 and J usage is TRBJ2-7, with unresolved D. From germline, CDR1 is LGHNA and CDR2 YSLEER. Trimming took off 4 bases at V and 2 bases at J, with 12 bases between the two ends. This CDR3 contains 14 residues.

Remarks on this clone: The sample has other DNA sequences that encode this CDR3 too. The rearrangement uses TRBV11-2 and TRBJ2-3; D is undetermined. The CDR3 consists of 13 residues. Trimming removed 1 base from V and 3 bases from J, with 5 bases in between. The V gene's germline CDR1 is SGHAT and CDR2 FQNNGV. The CDR3 region has the DNA TGTGCCAGCAGCTTAGGTACGACAGATACGCAGTATTTT. It encodes CASSLGTTDTQYF.

This chain links TRBV7-9 with TRBJ2-5, with D tentatively TRBD1 (6 bases). The CDR3 extends over 14 amino acids. The germline V gene has CDR1 SEHNR and CDR2 FQNEAQ (reference sequence). With 4 bases removed from V and 5 bases from J, the gap between germline ends came to 14 bases. CDR3 residues: CASSSTTGSETQYF. CDR3 nucleotides: TGTGCCAGCAGCTCAACGACAGGTTCGGAGACCCAGTACTTC.

DNA of the CDR3: TGCAGCGTTGGACAGGGGCCCCGAACCGGGGAGCTGTTTTTT. It translates to CSVGQGPRTGELFF. This chain links TRBV29-1 with TRBJ2-2, with 8 bases matching TRBD1. The V and J ends lost 4 bases and 5 bases, in that order; junction bases with no gene match: 6. This CDR3 is built from 14 residues. The germline gives CDR1 SQVTM, CDR2 ANQGSEA.

This chain uses TRBV18 with TRBJ1-4, with D possibly TRBD1 on 5 matching bases. Between the trimmed V and J ends, which lost 6 bases and 7 bases, there was a span of 18 bases. Germline V CDR1 and CDR2: KGHSH, LQKENI. This CDR3 is 15 amino acids long. The DNA for the CDR3 is TGTGCCAGCTCTCCGAGGGGTGACCCGGGTGAAAAACTGTTTTTT. It is translated as CASSPRGDPGEKLFF.

This sequence joins TRBV5-1 and TRBJ1-4; unclear D gene. Trimming left V 3 bases short and J 7 bases short, with 7 bases between. The length of the CDR3 is 12 residues. Germline lookup yields CDR1 SGHRS and CDR2 YFSETQ. The CDR3 DNA reads as TGCGCCAGCAGCTCGGAAGGTGAAAAACTGTTTTTT. Amino acid sequence: CASSSEGEKLFF.

The V call is TRBV7-9, the J call TRBJ1-2, with D unclear. Per germline, CDR1 SEHNR and CDR2 FQNEAQ (reference sequence). V was clipped by 0 bases and J by 5 bases, with 7 bases between them. This CDR3 spans 13 amino acids. In DNA, the CDR3 is TGTGCCAGCAGCTTAGCCGGACCGTATGGCTACACCTTC. Residues: CASSLAGPYGYTF.

V is TRBV9 and J is TRBJ2-7; D is perhaps TRBD1 or TRBD2 (5 bases each). Germline V gives CDR1 SGDLS, CDR2 YYNGEE. The CDR3 length is 14 residues. The V gene lost 4 bases and the J gene lost 0 bases, with 11 bases spanning the gap. The CDR3 DNA reads TGTGCCAGCAGCCCTCGGGACGTCTCCTACGAGCAGTACTTC. As protein: CASSPRDVSYEQYF.

V usage is TRBV9 and J usage is TRBJ1-4, with D uncertain. The CDR3 has 14 residues. Per the germline V gene, CDR1 is SGDLS and CDR2 is YYNGEE. V was pared by 4 bases and J by 7 bases, with 14 bases between. DNA for the CDR3: TGTGCCAGCAGCTCGCAGACCTGGGGTGAAAAACTGTTTTTT. This translates into CASSSQTWGEKLFF.

This clone was seen once. The identical CDR3 is also encoded by other nucleotide sequences in the sample. The genes are TRBV9 and TRBJ1-5; D is ambiguous. The CDR3 consists of 13 residues. Germline V gene sequence: CDR1 SGDLS, CDR2 YYNGEE. V was cut by 0 bases and J by 4 bases, with 5 bases left in between. The CDR3 here is CASSVGSNQPQHF. CDR3 coding DNA: TGTGCCAGCAGCGTAGGATCTAATCAGCCCCAGCATTTT.

The V call is TRBV30, the J call TRBJ2-7; 7 bases are shared with TRBD1. This CDR3 has 14 amino acids. Losses at the gene ends were 3 bases for V and 7 bases for J; bases not matched to a gene: 12. From germline, CDR1 is GTSNPN and CDR2 SVGIG (reference sequence). As DNA, the CDR3 is TGTGCCTGGAGCCTAGGGGGCCAATCGGGAGAGCAGTACTTC. This encodes CAWSLGGQSGEQYF.

The chain uses TRBV6-5 and TRBJ1-1, with 11 nucleotides matching TRBD1. V dropped 6 bases and J dropped 5; count of bases not matched to a gene: 5. Germline assignment: CDR1 MNHEY and CDR2 SVGAGI. This CDR3 region has 14 residues. The CDR3 DNA reads as TGTGCCAGCAGCCGGGACAGGGGGACGACTGAAGCTTTCTTT. This sequence encodes CASSRDRGTTEAFF.

The chain recombines TRBV19 with TRBJ2-7; 8 nucleotides line up with TRBD2. Per the germline V gene, CDR1 is LNHDA and CDR2 is SQIVND (reference sequence). The CDR3 is made up of 15 amino acids. V gave up 1 base and J gave up 4 bases; unmatched junction bases: 6. The CDR3 loop is CASSIARGGPYEQYF. In nucleotides, the CDR3 is TGTGCCAGTAGTATAGCTCGGGGGGGACCGTACGAGCAGTACTTC.

CDR3 amino acids: CASSPNAGGLSYEQYF. DNA for the CDR3: TGTGCCAGCTCACCAAATGCGGGAGGGCTCTCCTACGAGCAGTACTTC. The chain recombines TRBV18 with TRBJ2-7; 9 bases map to TRBD2. V was pared by 2 bases and J by 0 bases, with 5 bases of the junction left unmatched. Per the germline V gene, CDR1 is KGHSH and CDR2 is LQKENI. The CDR3 consists of 16 residues. The variable domain in full, completed from reference TRBV18 and TRBJ2-7, reads NAGVMQNPRHLVRRRGQEARLRCSPMKGHSHVYWYRQLPEEGLKFMVYLQKENIIDESGMPKERFSAEFPKEGPSILRIQQVVRGDSAAYFCASSPNAGGLSYEQYFGPGTRLTVT.

This clone was recorded once. V and J are TRBV7-2 and TRBJ1-5, with TRBD1 as a possible D gene (5 bases). The CDR3 is 18 amino acids. V lost 0 bases and J 1 base, leaving 16 bases between the germline ends. Germline V gene lookup returns CDR1 SGHTA and CDR2 FQGNSA. The CDR3 DNA follows: TGTGCCAGCAGCTTAGCGTTAGCAGGGCCCCTCAGCAATCAGCCCCAGCATTTT. Residues: CASSLALAGPLSNQPQHF.